This T cell receptor (beta chain) came from a study of human T cells and chemical hapten exposure. Study-level background: Upper-back patches of 0.01% DPC were read at 6 days.

This clonotype was seen only a few times. Its antigen is not identified. Time point noted: patch test 2, 6 weeks after DPC sensitization. Treatment of the sample: therapeutic diphenylcyclopropenone sensitization with weekly scalp DPC. The V end lost 6 bases, the J end lost 7 bases, and 16 bases lay between the germline ends. Per the germline V gene, CDR1 is SGHAT and CDR2 is FQNNGV. The CDR3 is 15 residues long. Findings and caveats of the study: No alteration of TCRs above 1 in 1000 frequency was seen with DPC sensitization.

TCRdb re-called the RACE reads through MiXCR, storing one row per CDR3 protein. The repertoire holds a few hundred thousand distinct CDR3 sequences, with just under 6.5% as singletons. The origin of this receptor is a woman aged 18-30 years with alopecia areata. Some clones in this sample may be carry-over from other donors' samples. The sample was whole blood, taken in connection with sensitization to the hapten diphenylcyclopropenone (DPC). V gene TRBV11-2 combines with J gene TRBJ1-6; perhaps TRBD1 as D (6 bases). This CDR3 is CASSATGQQNSPLHF. CDR3 sequence (DNA): TGTGCCAGCAGTGCTACGGGACAACAAAATTCACCCCTCCACTTT.